Below are 12 T cell receptor beta chains sequenced from a single sample in a study of shared clonotypes between healthy human individuals. CD45RO-negative cells were positively selected for CCR7, leaving out terminally differentiated effector memory CD45RA+ cells. The repertoire was sequenced with immunoSEQ multiplex PCR; TCRdb's copy has only in-frame clones and lacks some. The sample yields millions of clones, roughly 95% seen once. The sample taken for sequencing was naive CD8+ T cells sorted from blood. The receptors stem from a man between 18 and 29 years old in good health.

V and J are TRBV4-1 and TRBJ1-1; no clear D. The CDR3 consists of 16 residues. Germline CDR1 is MGHRA and CDR2 is YSYEKL. Trimming shortened V by 7 bases and J by 6 bases, and 24 bases separated the two germline ends. CDR3 residues: CASNFDSKRESPEAFF. CDR3 DNA sequence: TGCGCCAGCAATTTTGACTCGAAGAGGGAATCCCCTGAAGCTTTCTTT.

This chain joins TRBV6-5 and TRBJ1-6, with D unresolved. V lost 2 bases, J lost 0 bases, and 5 bases lay in between. The CDR3 is 15 amino acids. CDR1 and CDR2 (germline): MNHEY, SVGAGI. CDR3 coding DNA: TGTGCCAGCAGTTACCTTCGCTCCTATAATTCACCCCTCCACTTT. It translates to CASSYLRSYNSPLHF.

The chain uses TRBV27 and TRBJ2-7; D is tentatively TRBD1 or TRBD2 (6 bases each). V dropped 7 bases and J dropped 7 bases, with 23 bases sitting between them. Germline lookup yields CDR1 MNHEY and CDR2 SMNVEV (reference sequence). This CDR3 is 15 amino acids long. The CDR3: CASMADQTGGMEQYF. The CDR3, as DNA: TGTGCCAGCATGGCTGACCAGACAGGCGGGATGGAGCAGTACTTC.

The rearrangement uses TRBV27 and TRBJ2-5, with 10 positions matching TRBD2. The V and J ends lost 4 bases and 3 bases, in that order; junction bases with no gene match: 5. The CDR3 covers 15 residues. The germline V gene encodes CDR1 MNHEY and CDR2 SMNVEV (reference sequence). CDR3 region: CASSYRLAGEETQYF. CDR3 DNA sequence: TGTGCCAGCAGTTACCGGCTAGCGGGGGAAGAGACCCAGTACTTC.

With regard to this clone: Other DNA sequences in the same sample also yield this CDR3. The gene calls are TRBV9 and TRBJ2-3; D not certain. The CDR3 is 13 amino acids. V lost 0 bases, J lost 4 bases, and 6 bases lay in between. Germline V gives CDR1 SGDLS, CDR2 YYNGEE. The DNA of the CDR3 is TGTGCCAGCAGCGTAGTGCCCGCAGATACGCAGTATTTT. It codes for CASSVVPADTQYF.

V usage is TRBV5-4 and J usage is TRBJ2-2; 7 bases map to TRBD2. Trimming at V came to 1 base and at J to 4 bases, leaving 4 bases not matched to a gene. There are 15 residues in the CDR3. Germline CDR1 is SGHNT and CDR2 is YYREEE (reference sequence). The CDR3 sequence: CASSLFGEGTGELFF. In nucleotides, the CDR3 is TGTGCCAGCAGCTTGTTCGGGGAGGGCACCGGGGAGCTGTTTTTT.

The genes are TRBV9 and TRBJ1-2, with 9 bases aligning to TRBD1. CDR1 SGDLS and CDR2 YYNGEE come from the germline V gene. The V segment lost 5 bases and the J segment 2 bases; nucleotides outside the gene matches: 13. The CDR3 totals 17 residues. As DNA, the CDR3 is TGTGCCAGCAGAGGAGAAAAACAGGGGGCGCGAAACTATGGCTACACCTTC. Residues: CASRGEKQGARNYGYTF.

Comment on this clone: This sequence may be a read error, since a much larger clone differs from it by one base. The same CDR3 also results from other DNA sequences found in this sample. The rearrangement joins TRBV5-4 to TRBJ2-3; D is uncertain. V gave up 4 bases and J gave up 2 bases, with 2 bases separating them. Germline V gene lookup returns CDR1 SGHNT and CDR2 YYREEE (reference sequence). This CDR3 contains 11 residues. The chain's CDR3 is CASSLTDTQYF. The DNA of the CDR3 is TGTGCCAGCAGCCTCACAGATACGCAGTATTTT.

This chain links TRBV27 with TRBJ1-1; perhaps TRBD1 as D (5 bases). V was pared by 7 bases and J by 1 base, with 10 bases between. This CDR3 is built from 13 residues. Looked up from germline, CDR1 is MNHEY and CDR2 is SMNVEV (reference sequence). In nucleotides, the CDR3 is TGTGCCAGCACTACCCAGGGGAACACTGAAGCTTTCTTT. This gives the protein CASTTQGNTEAFF.

The chain is built from TRBV11-2 and TRBJ1-4; TRBD1 might be the D (6 bases). Germline V gives CDR1 SGHAT, CDR2 FQNNGV. The CDR3 loop spans 16 amino acids. V gave up 0 bases and J gave up 5 bases, with 13 bases separating them. CDR3 sequence (DNA): TGTGCCAGCAGCTTAGATTTTCGGGACACCAATGAAAAACTGTTTTTT. The encoded protein is CASSLDFRDTNEKLFF.

The CDR3 nucleotides read TGTGCCAGCAGCTCGACTAGCGGGAGATCCACAGATACGCAGTATTTT. Translating gives CASSSTSGRSTDTQYF. V and J are TRBV7-9 and TRBJ2-3, with 12 positions matching TRBD2. Germline CDR1 and CDR2: SEHNR and FQNEAQ (reference sequence). The CDR3 totals 16 residues. Trimming took 4 bases from V and 2 from J; bases not matched to a gene: 4.

V usage is TRBV27 and J usage is TRBJ2-7, with TRBD1 matching over 10 bases. V was pared by 8 bases and J by 4 bases, with 8 bases of the junction left unmatched. This CDR3 is 14 amino acids long. Germline V gives CDR1 MNHEY, CDR2 SMNVEV (reference sequence). The CDR3 protein is CASAYGTGVYEQYF. Written as DNA, the CDR3 is TGTGCCAGCGCCTACGGGACAGGGGTTTACGAGCAGTACTTC.